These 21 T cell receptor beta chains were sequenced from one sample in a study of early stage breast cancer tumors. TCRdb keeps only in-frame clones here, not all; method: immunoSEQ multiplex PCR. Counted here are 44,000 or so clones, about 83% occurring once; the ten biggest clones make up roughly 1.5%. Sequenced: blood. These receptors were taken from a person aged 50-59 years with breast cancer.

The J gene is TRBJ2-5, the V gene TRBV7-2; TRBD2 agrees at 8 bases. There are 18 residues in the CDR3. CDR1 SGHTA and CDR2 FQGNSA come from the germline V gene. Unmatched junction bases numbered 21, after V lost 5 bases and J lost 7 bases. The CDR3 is CASSPTNPGLGSLSTQYF. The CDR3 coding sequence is TGTGCCAGCAGCCCCACCAATCCGGGACTAGGTTCTTTGTCGACCCAGTACTTC.

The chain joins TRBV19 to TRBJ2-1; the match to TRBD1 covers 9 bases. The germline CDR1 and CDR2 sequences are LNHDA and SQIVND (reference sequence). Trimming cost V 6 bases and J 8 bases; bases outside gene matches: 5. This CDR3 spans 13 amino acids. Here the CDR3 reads CASRGQGGHEQFF. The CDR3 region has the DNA TGTGCCAGTAGGGGACAGGGTGGGCATGAGCAGTTCTTC.

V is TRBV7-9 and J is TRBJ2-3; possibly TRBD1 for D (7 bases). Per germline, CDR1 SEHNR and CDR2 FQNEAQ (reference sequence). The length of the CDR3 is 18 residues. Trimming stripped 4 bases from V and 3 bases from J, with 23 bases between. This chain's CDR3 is CASSSSSRSRGATDTQYF. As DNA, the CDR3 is TGTGCCAGCAGCTCCTCATCGCGTTCCAGGGGGGCTACAGATACGCAGTATTTT. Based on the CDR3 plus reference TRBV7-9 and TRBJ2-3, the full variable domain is DTGVSQNPRHKITKRGQNVTFRCDPISEHNRLYWYRQTLGQGPEFLTYFQNEAQLEKSRLLSDRFSAERPKGSFSTLEIQRTEQGDSAMYLCASSSSSRSRGATDTQYFGPGTRLTVL.

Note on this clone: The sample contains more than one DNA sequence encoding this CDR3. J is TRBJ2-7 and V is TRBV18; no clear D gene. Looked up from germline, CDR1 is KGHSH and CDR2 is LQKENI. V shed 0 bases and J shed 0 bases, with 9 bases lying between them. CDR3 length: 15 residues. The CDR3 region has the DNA TGTGCCAGCTCACCACCGGGCCTAGGCTCCTACGAGCAGTACTTC. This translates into CASSPPGLGSYEQYF. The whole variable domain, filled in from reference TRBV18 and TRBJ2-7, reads NAGVMQNPRHLVRRRGQEARLRCSPMKGHSHVYWYRQLPEEGLKFMVYLQKENIIDESGMPKERFSAEFPKEGPSILRIQQVVRGDSAAYFCASSPPGLGSYEQYFGPGTRLTVT.

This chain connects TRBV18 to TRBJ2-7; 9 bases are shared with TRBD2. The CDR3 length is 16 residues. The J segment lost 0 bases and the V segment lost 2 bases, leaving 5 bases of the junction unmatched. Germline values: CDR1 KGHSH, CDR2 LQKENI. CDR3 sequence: CASSPSGLASSYEQYF. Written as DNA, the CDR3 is TGTGCCAGCTCACCATCCGGACTAGCGAGCTCCTACGAGCAGTACTTC.

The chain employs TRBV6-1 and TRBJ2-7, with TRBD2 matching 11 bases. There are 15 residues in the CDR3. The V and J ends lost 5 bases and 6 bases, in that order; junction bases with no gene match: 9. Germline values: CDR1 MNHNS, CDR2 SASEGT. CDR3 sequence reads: CASSPPSGGFGEQYF. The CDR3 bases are TGTGCCAGCAGTCCACCTAGCGGGGGGTTTGGCGAGCAGTACTTC.

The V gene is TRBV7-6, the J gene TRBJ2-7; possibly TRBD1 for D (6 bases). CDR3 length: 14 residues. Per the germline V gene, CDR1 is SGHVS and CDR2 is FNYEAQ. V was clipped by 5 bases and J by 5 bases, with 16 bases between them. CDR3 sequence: CASSEQQGFHEQYF. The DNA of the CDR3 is TGTGCCAGCAGCGAACAACAGGGTTTCCACGAGCAGTACTTC. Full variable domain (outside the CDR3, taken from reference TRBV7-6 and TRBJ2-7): GAGVSQSPRYKVTKRGQDVALRCDPISGHVSLYWYRQALGQGPEFLTYFNYEAQQDKSGLPNDRFSAERPEGSISTLTIQRTEQRDSAMYRCASSEQQGFHEQYFGPGTRLTVT.

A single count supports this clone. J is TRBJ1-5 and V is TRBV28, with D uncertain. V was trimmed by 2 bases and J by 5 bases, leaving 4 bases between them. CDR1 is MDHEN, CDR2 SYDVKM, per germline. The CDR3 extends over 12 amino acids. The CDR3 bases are TGTGCCAGCAGTTTACAGGATCAGCCCCAGCATTTT. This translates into CASSLQDQPQHF.

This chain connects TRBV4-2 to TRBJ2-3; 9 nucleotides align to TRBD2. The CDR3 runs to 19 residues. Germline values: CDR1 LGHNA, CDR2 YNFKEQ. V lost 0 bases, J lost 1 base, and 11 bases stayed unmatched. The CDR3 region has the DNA TGTGCCAGCAGCCAAGAACGTTTGGGACTAGCTGTTGGCACAGATACGCAGTATTTT. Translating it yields CASSQERLGLAVGTDTQYF.

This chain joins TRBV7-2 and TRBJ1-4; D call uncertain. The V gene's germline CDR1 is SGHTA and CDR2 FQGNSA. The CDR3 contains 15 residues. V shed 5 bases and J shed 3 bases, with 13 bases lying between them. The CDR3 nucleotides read TGTGCCAGCAGCCCCGCGCCGACCCCTAATGAAAAACTGTTTTTT. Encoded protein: CASSPAPTPNEKLFF.

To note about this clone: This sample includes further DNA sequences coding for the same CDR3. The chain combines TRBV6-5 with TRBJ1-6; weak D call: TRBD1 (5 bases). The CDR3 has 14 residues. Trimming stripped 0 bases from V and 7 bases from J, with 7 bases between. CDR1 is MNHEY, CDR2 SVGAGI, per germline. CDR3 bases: TGTGCCAGCAGTTACTCGCAGGGAAATTCACCCCTCCACTTT. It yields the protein CASSYSQGNSPLHF.

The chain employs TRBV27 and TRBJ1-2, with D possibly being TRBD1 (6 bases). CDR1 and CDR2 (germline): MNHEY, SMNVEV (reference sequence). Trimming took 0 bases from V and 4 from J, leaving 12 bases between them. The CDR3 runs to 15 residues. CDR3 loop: CASSLSRGVTYGYTF. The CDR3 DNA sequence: TGTGCCAGCAGTTTATCGAGGGGGGTGACCTATGGCTACACCTTC.

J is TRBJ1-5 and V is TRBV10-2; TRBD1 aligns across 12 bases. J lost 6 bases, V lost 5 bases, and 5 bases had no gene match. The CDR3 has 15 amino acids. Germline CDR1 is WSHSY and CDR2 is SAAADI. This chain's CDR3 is CASSLGQGASQPQHF. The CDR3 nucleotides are TGCGCCAGCAGTTTGGGACAGGGGGCAAGTCAGCCCCAGCATTTT.

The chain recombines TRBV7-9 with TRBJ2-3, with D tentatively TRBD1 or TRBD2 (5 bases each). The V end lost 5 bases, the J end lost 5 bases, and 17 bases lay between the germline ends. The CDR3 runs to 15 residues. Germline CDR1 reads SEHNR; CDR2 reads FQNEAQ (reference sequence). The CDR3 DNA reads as TGTGCCAGCAGCATCCTAGGGGACCTACAAGATACGCAGTATTTT. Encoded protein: CASSILGDLQDTQYF.

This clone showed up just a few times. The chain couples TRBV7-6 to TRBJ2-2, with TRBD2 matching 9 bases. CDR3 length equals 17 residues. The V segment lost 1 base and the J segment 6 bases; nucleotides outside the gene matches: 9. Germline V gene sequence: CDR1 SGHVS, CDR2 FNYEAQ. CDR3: CASSLEAGGYFAGELFF. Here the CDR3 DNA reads TGTGCCAGCAGCTTAGAAGCGGGAGGATATTTCGCCGGGGAGCTGTTTTTT.

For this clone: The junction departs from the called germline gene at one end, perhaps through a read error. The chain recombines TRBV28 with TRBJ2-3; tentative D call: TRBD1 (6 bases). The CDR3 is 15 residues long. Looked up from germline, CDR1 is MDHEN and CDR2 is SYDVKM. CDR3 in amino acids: CTSRAYRASTDTQYF. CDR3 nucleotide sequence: TGTACCAGCAGAGCCTACAGGGCTAGCACAGATACGCAGTATTTT.

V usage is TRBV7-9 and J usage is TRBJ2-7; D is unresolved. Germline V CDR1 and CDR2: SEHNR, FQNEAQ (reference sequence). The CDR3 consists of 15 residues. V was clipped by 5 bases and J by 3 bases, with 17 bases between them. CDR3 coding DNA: TGTGCCAGCAGCCCCTCGGTACTCTATATCTACGAGCAGTACTTC. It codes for CASSPSVLYIYEQYF.

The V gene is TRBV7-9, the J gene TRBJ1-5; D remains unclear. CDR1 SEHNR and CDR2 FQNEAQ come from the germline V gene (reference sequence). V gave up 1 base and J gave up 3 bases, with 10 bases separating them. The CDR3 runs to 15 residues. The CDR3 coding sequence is TGTGCCAGCAGCTTAGGTGGACCAGTCAATCAGCCCCAGCATTTT. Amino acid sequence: CASSLGGPVNQPQHF. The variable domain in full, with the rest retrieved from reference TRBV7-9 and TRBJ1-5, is DTGVSQNPRHKITKRGQNVTFRCDPISEHNRLYWYRQTLGQGPEFLTYFQNEAQLEKSRLLSDRFSAERPKGSFSTLEIQRTEQGDSAMYLCASSLGGPVNQPQHFGDGTRLSIL.

The CDR3 nucleotides are TGTGCCAGCAGCTCCTCACCAGAGCAGTACTTC. This gives the protein CASSSSPEQYF. The rearrangement joins TRBV7-8 to TRBJ2-7; D gene ambiguous. The CDR3 runs 11 residues. V lost 4 bases, J lost 7 bases, and 8 bases lay in between. Germline CDR1 SGHVS, CDR2 FQNEAQ.

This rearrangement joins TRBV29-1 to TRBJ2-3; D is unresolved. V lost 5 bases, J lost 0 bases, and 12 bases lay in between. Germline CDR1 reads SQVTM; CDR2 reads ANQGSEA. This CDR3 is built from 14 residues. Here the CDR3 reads CSVKGPQSTDTQYF. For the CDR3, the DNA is TGCAGCGTTAAGGGCCCCCAAAGCACAGATACGCAGTATTTT.

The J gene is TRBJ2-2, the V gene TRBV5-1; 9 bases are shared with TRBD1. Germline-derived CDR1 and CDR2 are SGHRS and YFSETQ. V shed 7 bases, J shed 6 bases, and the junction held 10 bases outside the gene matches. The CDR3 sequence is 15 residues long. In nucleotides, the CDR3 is TGCGCCAGCGGATCCGGGACAGGGTGGGCCGGGGAGCTGTTTTTT. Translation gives CASGSGTGWAGELFF.